Shown below are 18 T cell receptor beta chains from a single sample sequenced in a study of low-dose radiotherapy and immunotherapy resistance in tumors. Primers used for first-strand cDNA, a TRAV- and TRBV-specific set, covered both alpha and beta chains. For amplifying TCRs, the PCR ran for about 22 cycles with Phusion, which was used together with a constant-region primer and the adapter on the V primers. TCRdb analysed the reads with MiXCR anew, one entry per CDR3 protein. The table has roughly 32,000 distinct CDR3 sequences, around 54% seen once. Indicated time point: after trial treatment. The treatment was: LDRT plus nivolumab, ipilimumab, low-dose cyclophosphamide and aspirin (RACIN trial). The source material was PBMCs, sampled after low-dose radiotherapy plus immunotherapy. The receptors stem from a male donor with gallbladder cancer.

This clonotype was seen repeatedly, ten times or more. This chain joins TRBV5-1 and TRBJ2-7; D gene uncertain. The V gene's germline CDR1 is SGHRS and CDR2 YFSETQ. V dropped 0 bases and J dropped 5 bases, with 12 bases sitting between them. The CDR3 loop spans 14 amino acids. The CDR3 loop reads CASSLEAVLHEQYF. The CDR3 nucleotides read TGCGCCAGCAGCTTGGAGGCAGTTCTCCACGAGCAGTACTTC.

Worth noting for this clonotype: A far more abundant clone sits one base away, making this likely a read error. The V gene is TRBV14, the J gene TRBJ2-1, with D possibly being TRBD2 (5 bases). The V gene lost 5 bases and the J gene lost 5 bases, with 16 bases spanning the gap. CDR1 is SGHDN and CDR2 is FVKESK in the germline V gene. The CDR3 spans 15 residues. The CDR3 region has the DNA TGTGCCAGCAGCTCTCGGCCAGCGGACCACAATGAGCAGTTCTTC. This encodes CASSSRPADHNEQFF.

This rearrangement joins TRBV6-1 to TRBJ2-1; 8 nucleotides agree with TRBD1. This CDR3 comprises 14 residues. The ends lost 7 bases at V and 4 bases at J; junction bases unmatched: 6. CDR1 and CDR2 from the germline V gene are MNHNS and SASEGT. The CDR3 loop reads CASTGWDRYNEQFF. Here the CDR3 DNA reads TGTGCCAGCACCGGCTGGGACAGGTACAATGAGCAGTTCTTC.

With regard to this clonotype: A far more abundant clone sits one base away, making this likely a read error. The chain recombines TRBV11-2 with TRBJ2-5; 9 bases map to TRBD2. Trimming at V came to 5 bases and at J to 2 bases, leaving 9 bases not matched to a gene. This CDR3 is 16 amino acids long. CDR1 is SGHAT and CDR2 is FQNNGV in the germline V gene. CDR3 loop: CASSLTWTSAQETQYF. CDR3 nucleotides: TGTGCCAGCAGCCTGACCTGGACTAGCGCGCAAGAGACCCAGTACTTC.

This rearrangement joins TRBV2 to TRBJ1-2; D gene ambiguous. V was shortened by 4 bases and J by 3 bases, with 3 bases between the two germline ends. Germline V gene sequence: CDR1 SNHLY, CDR2 FYNNEI. The CDR3 is made up of 11 amino acids. CDR3 nucleotides: TGTGCCAGCAGTGTTGACTATGGCTACACCTTC. Translation gives CASSVDYGYTF.

A note on this clonotype: A read error is likely here: a far larger clone is one base away. This rearrangement joins TRBV6-5 to TRBJ2-1; a possible D gene is TRBD2 (7 bases). The CDR3 is 15 amino acids. CDR1 and CDR2 (germline): MNHEY, SVGAGI. CDR3 sequence reads: CSSTIGGGGYNEQFF. DNA for the CDR3: TGTTCCAGCACCATAGGAGGGGGGGGCTACAATGAGCAGTTCTTC.

CDR3 region: CASSVDHTQYF. CDR3 DNA: TGTGCCAGCAGCGTGGACCATACGCAGTATTTT. J is TRBJ2-3 and V is TRBV9; D uncertain. The V end lost 2 bases, the J end lost 7 bases, and 5 bases lay between the germline ends. The germline V gene has CDR1 SGDLS and CDR2 YYNGEE. This CDR3 comprises 11 residues.

The sample holds many counts of this clonotype. The chain combines TRBV2 with TRBJ2-7; D could derive from TRBD1 or TRBD2 (6 bases each). Germline V gene data show CDR1 as SNHLY and CDR2 as FYNNEI. The CDR3 has 16 residues. V lost 1 base, J lost 0 bases, and 13 bases lay in between. In nucleotides, the CDR3 is TGTGCCAGCAGTGAAGAGGGGGGAGCGGTCTCCTACGAGCAGTACTTC. This sequence encodes CASSEEGGAVSYEQYF.

This chain uses TRBV24-1 with TRBJ2-7, with D perhaps TRBD1 (8 bases). Trimming left V 4 bases short and J 2 bases short, with 29 bases between. The germline gives CDR1 KGHDR, CDR2 SFDVKD. The CDR3 loop spans 20 amino acids. The CDR3 nucleotides read TGTGCCACCAGTGACAGCAGGGTGCACAGGGGGGGGAAGGACACCTACGAGCAGTACTTC. This gives the protein CATSDSRVHRGGKDTYEQYF.

The chain is built from TRBV9 and TRBJ2-1, with 13 bases fitting TRBD2. The junction had 8 bases not matched to a gene; V was cut back by 3 bases and J by 8 bases. Germline V lookup: CDR1 SGDLS, CDR2 YYNGEE. This CDR3 region has 16 residues. The CDR3 nucleotides are TGTGCCAGCAGCGCCATACTAGCGGGAGGGGCAGATGAGCAGTTCTTC. Protein sequence: CASSAILAGGADEQFF.

The chain has TRBV6-2 or TRBV6-3 and TRBJ2-7; D is uncertain. This CDR3 is 12 amino acids long. Germline CDR1 MNHEY, CDR2 SVGEGT. Trimming removed 5 bases from V and 3 bases from J, with 8 bases in between. The CDR3 nucleotides read TGTGCCAGCAGTACAGATATCTACGAGCAGTACTTC. It codes for CASSTDIYEQYF.

This clonotype was picked up many times. The chain uses TRBV27 and TRBJ2-7, with 9 bases aligning to TRBD1. The germline CDR1 and CDR2 sequences are MNHEY and SMNVEV (reference sequence). This CDR3 is built from 14 residues. Trimming removed 9 bases from V and 1 base from J; junction bases left unmatched: 7. CDR3 DNA sequence: TGTGCCAGTCGAACCGGGACAGGGTCCTACGAGCAGTACTTC. This encodes CASRTGTGSYEQYF.

The chain recombines TRBV28 with TRBJ1-2, with D possibly being TRBD1 (5 bases). Trimming shortened V by 6 bases and J by 4 bases, and 18 bases separated the two germline ends. This CDR3 contains 15 residues. The germline gives CDR1 MDHEN, CDR2 SYDVKM. The chain's CDR3 is CASSIAVGALYGYTF. In DNA form, the CDR3 reads TGTGCCAGCAGCATAGCGGTCGGGGCACTCTATGGCTACACCTTC.

V gene TRBV2 combines with J gene TRBJ2-1; 7 nucleotides align to TRBD2. CDR1 is SNHLY, CDR2 FYNNEI, per germline. The CDR3 is 16 amino acids. V lost 2 bases, J lost 5 bases, and 9 bases stayed unmatched. CDR3: CASSERGQRGNNEQFF. The CDR3 bases are TGTGCCAGCAGTGAACGGGGCCAGCGGGGTAACAATGAGCAGTTCTTC.

The genes are TRBV10-3 and TRBJ1-5; no reliable D call. Trimming removed 0 bases from V and 2 bases from J, with 5 bases in between. The germline gives CDR1 ENHRY, CDR2 SYGVKD. This CDR3 spans 14 amino acids. The CDR3 region is CAISESGGNQPQHF. The CDR3 DNA reads TGTGCCATCAGTGAGTCGGGTGGCAATCAGCCCCAGCATTTT.

The chain joins TRBV5-1 to TRBJ2-7, with TRBD1 identical over 8 bases. The trim removed 5 bases at V and 3 bases at J, leaving 7 bases unmatched. The CDR3 runs to 14 residues. From germline, CDR1 is SGHRS and CDR2 YFSETQ. The CDR3 nucleotides read TGCGCCAGCAGGCCGGGACAGGCCTACTACGAGCAGTACTTC. It is translated as CASRPGQAYYEQYF.

In its sample, this clonotype ranks as medium-sized (0.01 to 0.1%). The chain has TRBV5-1 and TRBJ1-1, with 8 bases identical to TRBD1. The CDR3 consists of 14 residues. The germline gives CDR1 SGHRS, CDR2 YFSETQ. V trimming: 3 bases; J trimming: 4 bases; junction bases outside the gene matches: 5. CDR3 loop: CASSSGQGGTEAFF. CDR3 nucleotide sequence: TGCGCCAGCAGCTCCGGACAGGGCGGCACTGAAGCTTTCTTT.

This chain links TRBV28 with TRBJ1-1, with D perhaps TRBD1 (5 bases). CDR1 MDHEN and CDR2 SYDVKM come from the germline V gene. The V gene lost 5 bases and the J gene lost 6 bases, with 22 bases spanning the gap. The CDR3 runs 16 residues. The CDR3 loop is CASSKQNFRQSSEAFF. The CDR3 DNA reads as TGTGCCAGCAGTAAACAAAACTTTCGACAGTCTTCTGAAGCTTTCTTT.